This TCR beta chain was documented in a study of blood T cell repertoires in COVID-19. The wider study: The United States, Italy and Spain supplied acute and convalescent COVID-19 samples. Nucleic acid was either cDNA or gDNA, and it came from T cells, B-cell-depleted T cells, or PBMCs.

The CDR3 totals 15 residues. Germline lookup yields CDR1 LGHDT and CDR2 YNNKEL (reference sequence). After removal of 1 base from V and 10 bases from J, the junction contained 10 bases not matched to a gene. In the study's own analysis: Amplification from reference gene primers served as the basis for estimated nucleated cell counts. Assay used: immunoSEQ multiplex PCR; TCRdb lists only in-frame clones, some missing. D and trimming were read from the DNA, whereas the V and J calls and clone size are those reported in that table. The sample yields approximately 350,000 clones, approximately 87% seen once.

Sequencing was performed on peripheral blood. The clonotype was recovered from a woman between 45 and 60 years old with COVID-19, enrolled during active disease. J is TRBJ2-3 and V is TRBV3-1 (or the pseudogene TRBV3-2); TRBD1 agrees at 8 bases. The chain's CDR3 is CASSQGQGSFSPQYF. CDR3 nucleotides: TGTGCCAGCAGCCAAGGACAGGGGTCTTTTAGTCCGCAGTATTTT.